The source of this T cell receptor beta chain is a study of blood T cells in healthy people across ages. Together with a sample-barcoded 5' primer, a J-beta primer mix was included in a second PCR lasting about 7 to 12 cycles. Each TCR beta cDNA got a 12-nucleotide random molecular identifier. TCRdb reprocessed the 5' RACE reads via MiXCR and lists one record per CDR3 protein. The table includes 550,000 to 600,000 distinct CDR3 sequences, more than 45% detected once. General study findings and limits: Measured against age, TCR beta diversity per million T cells decreased in a roughly linear manner.

The CDR3 is 14 amino acids. Germline V gives CDR1 SGHRS, CDR2 YFSETQ. Losses at the gene ends were 0 bases for V and 5 bases for J; bases not matched to a gene: 2. Worth noting for this clonotype: Antigen unknown.

The sequence was obtained from a man older than 75 in good health. The chain is built from TRBV5-1 and TRBJ1-2, with 9 positions matching TRBD1. The sample was blood. The CDR3 protein is CASSLGDREYGYTF. For the CDR3, the DNA is TGCGCCAGCAGCTTGGGGGACAGGGAATATGGCTACACCTTC.